This T cell receptor (beta chain) emerged from a study of identical twins. General study results and limits: Conclusions relied on cross-sectional statistical analysis, not following the same donors.

Template switching introduced a universal primer site, and the cDNA bore unique molecular identifiers. TCRdb redid the calling of the 5' RACE reads with MiXCR, one entry per CDR3 protein. The data hold around 690,000 distinct CDR3 sequences, with about 20% observed a single time. The table lists this clonotype with a few counts. What it binds is unknown. V lost 4 bases to trimming and J lost 7 bases, with 6 bases between them. The CDR3 is 10 amino acids. Germline-derived CDR1 and CDR2 are DFQATT and SNEGSKA (reference sequence). These records were also assigned to another study, of T cells expressing NK-cell markers. From that study: Top CD8+ clonotypes included the dominant CD3+CD56+NKG2C+ clonotypes in 5 or 6 donors. Researchers report these clonotypes also headed the CD3+CD56-NKG2C+ fraction in a handful of donors.

The source of this sequence is a young woman in good health. V gene TRBV20-1 combines with J gene TRBJ2-3; D not certain. Material: PBMCs. CDR3 amino acids: CSAKQNTQYF. The CDR3 bases are TGCAGTGCTAAGCAAAATACGCAGTATTTT.